The following is a T cell receptor (beta chain) sequence with its context. This specimen belongs to a study of Ad26.COV2.S vaccination and SARS-CoV-2 variants. Documented treatment: around 19 received Ad26.COV2.S at low or high dose, single or two shots; 5 received placebo; per-sample allocation not given. Collection of samples fell on day 63 after the first vaccine or placebo injection. The CDR3 sequence is 13 residues long. Germline lookup yields CDR1 SGHRS and CDR2 YFSETQ. The V gene lost 0 bases and the J gene lost 6 bases, with 10 bases spanning the gap. The data were produced by immunoSEQ multiplex PCR, yet TCRdb's version contains in-frame clones alone and is incomplete. The sample consists of around 340,000 clones, about nine tenths of them appearing once.

The sample here was peripheral blood, taken in a trial of Ad26.COV2.S vaccine versus placebo. The V and J genes are TRBV5-1 and TRBJ2-7; D not resolved. This receptor was identified in a person between 18 and 65 years old who received the Ad26.COV2.S COVID-19 vaccine or a placebo. The CDR3 DNA is TGCGCCAGCAGCTTGGCTTCTACCTCCGAGCAGTACTTC. This codes for CASSLASTSEQYF.